The present entry profiles one T cell receptor beta chain with its context. The CDR3 loop spans 13 amino acids. Germline values: CDR1 SGHTA, CDR2 FQGNSA. V shed 5 bases and J 9 bases; nucleotides not matched to a gene: 3. The data stem from a study of PD-L1 blockade in urothelial cancer. About the research overall: Treatment start was followed by blood analysis at 3 weeks (second dose) and again at 6 weeks.

Synthetic TCR analog templates were spiked into each PCR. Measured with immunoSEQ multiplex PCR; TCRdb has only the in-frame clones, and not every one. This table holds 50,000 or so clones, around 77% found once. Sequenced here: PBMCs, sampled around atezolizumab (anti-PD-L1) treatment. The chain carries TRBV7-2 and TRBJ2-5; the match to TRBD2 covers 13 bases. This clonotype originated in a man aged 70-80 years with urothelial cancer. Here the CDR3 DNA reads TGTGCCAGCAGCCTACTAGCGGGAGGGGCCCAGTACTTC. This sequence encodes CASSLLAGGAQYF.